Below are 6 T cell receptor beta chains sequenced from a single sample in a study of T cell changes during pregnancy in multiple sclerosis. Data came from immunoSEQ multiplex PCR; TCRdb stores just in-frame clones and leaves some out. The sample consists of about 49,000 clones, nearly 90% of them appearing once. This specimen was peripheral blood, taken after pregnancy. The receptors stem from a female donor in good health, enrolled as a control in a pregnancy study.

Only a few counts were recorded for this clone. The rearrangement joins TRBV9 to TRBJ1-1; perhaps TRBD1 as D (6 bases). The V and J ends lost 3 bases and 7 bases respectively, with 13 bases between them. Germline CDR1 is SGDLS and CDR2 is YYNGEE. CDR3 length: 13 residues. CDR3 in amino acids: CASSAVFRGEAFF. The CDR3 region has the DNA TGTGCCAGCAGCGCCGTTTTCAGGGGTGAAGCTTTCTTT.

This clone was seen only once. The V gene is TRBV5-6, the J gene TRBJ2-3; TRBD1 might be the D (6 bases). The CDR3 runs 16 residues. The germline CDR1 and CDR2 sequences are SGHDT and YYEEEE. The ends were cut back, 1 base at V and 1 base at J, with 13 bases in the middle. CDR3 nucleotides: TGTGCCAGCAGCTTGTTGGGGGCGCATGGCACAGATACGCAGTATTTT. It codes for CASSLLGAHGTDTQYF.

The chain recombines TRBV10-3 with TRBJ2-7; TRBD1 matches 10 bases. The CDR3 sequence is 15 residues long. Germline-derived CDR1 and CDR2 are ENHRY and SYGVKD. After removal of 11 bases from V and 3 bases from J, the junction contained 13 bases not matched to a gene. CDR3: CASYSDRGTLYEQYF. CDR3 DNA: TGTGCCTCATACTCGGACAGGGGGACTCTCTACGAGCAGTACTTC.

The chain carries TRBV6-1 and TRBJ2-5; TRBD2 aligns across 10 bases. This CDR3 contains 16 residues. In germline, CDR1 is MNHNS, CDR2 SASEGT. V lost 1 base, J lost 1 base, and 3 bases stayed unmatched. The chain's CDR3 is CASSEGSGRGQETQYF. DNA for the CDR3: TGTGCCAGCAGTGAAGGGAGCGGGAGGGGCCAAGAGACCCAGTACTTC.

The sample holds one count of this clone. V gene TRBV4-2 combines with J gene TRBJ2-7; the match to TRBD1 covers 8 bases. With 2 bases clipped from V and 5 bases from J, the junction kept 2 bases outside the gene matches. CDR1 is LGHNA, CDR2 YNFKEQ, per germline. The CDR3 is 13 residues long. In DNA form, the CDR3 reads TGTGCCAGCAGCCAACGGACAGGGAACGAGCAGTACTTC. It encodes CASSQRTGNEQYF.

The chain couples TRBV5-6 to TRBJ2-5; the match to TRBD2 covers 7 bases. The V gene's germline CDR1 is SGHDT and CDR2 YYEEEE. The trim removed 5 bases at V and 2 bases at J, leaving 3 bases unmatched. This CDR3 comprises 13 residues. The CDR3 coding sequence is TGTGCCAGCAGTCGGGGAGGGCAAGAGACCCAGTACTTC. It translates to CASSRGGQETQYF.